The T cell receptor (beta chain) described here comes from a study of blood T cell repertoires in COVID-19. Using immunoSEQ multiplex PCR, the repertoire was profiled, and TCRdb retains in-frame clones only, with some absent. The data hold approximately 99,000 clones, with approximately 79% observed a single time. Losses at the gene ends were 2 bases for V and 6 bases for J; bases not matched to a gene: 4. Germline CDR1 reads SNHLY; CDR2 reads FYNNEI. There are 15 residues in the CDR3. This rearrangement joins TRBV2 to TRBJ2-1, with TRBD2 matching over 10 bases. The specimen sequenced was peripheral blood. The TCR comes from a woman over 75 with active or convalescent COVID-19. In DNA, the CDR3 is TGTGCCAGCAGTGAATGGCTAGCGGGAGCCAATGAGCAGTTCTTC. Translated, it gives CASSEWLAGANEQFF.